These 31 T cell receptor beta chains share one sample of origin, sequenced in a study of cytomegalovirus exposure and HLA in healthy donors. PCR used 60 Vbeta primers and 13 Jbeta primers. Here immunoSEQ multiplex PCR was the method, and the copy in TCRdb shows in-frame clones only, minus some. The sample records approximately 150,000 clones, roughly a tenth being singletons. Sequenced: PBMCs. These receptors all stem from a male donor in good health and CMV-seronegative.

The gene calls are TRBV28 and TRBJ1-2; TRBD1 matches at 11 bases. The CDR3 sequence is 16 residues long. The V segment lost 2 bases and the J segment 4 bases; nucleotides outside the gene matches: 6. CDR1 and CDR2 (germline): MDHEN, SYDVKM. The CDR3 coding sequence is TGTGCCAGCAGTTTAGGGACAGGGGGTGGTAGCTATGGCTACACCTTC. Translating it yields CASSLGTGGGSYGYTF.

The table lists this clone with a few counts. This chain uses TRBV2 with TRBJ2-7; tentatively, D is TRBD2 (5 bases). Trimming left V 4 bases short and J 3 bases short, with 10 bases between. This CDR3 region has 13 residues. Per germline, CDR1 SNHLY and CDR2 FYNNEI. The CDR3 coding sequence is TGTGCCAGCAGTGCTGTGGGAGACTACGAGCAGTACTTC. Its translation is CASSAVGDYEQYF.

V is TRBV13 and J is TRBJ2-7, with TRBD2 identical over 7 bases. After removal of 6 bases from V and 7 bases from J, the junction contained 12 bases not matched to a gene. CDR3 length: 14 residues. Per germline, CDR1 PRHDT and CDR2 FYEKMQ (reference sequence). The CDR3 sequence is CASSLSSGEGEQYF. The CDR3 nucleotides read TGTGCCAGCAGTCTTAGCAGCGGGGAAGGTGAGCAGTACTTC.

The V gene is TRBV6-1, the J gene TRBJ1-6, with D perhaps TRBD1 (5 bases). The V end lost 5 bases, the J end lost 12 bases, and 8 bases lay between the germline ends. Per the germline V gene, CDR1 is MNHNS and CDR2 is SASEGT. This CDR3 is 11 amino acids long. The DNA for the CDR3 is TGTGCCAGCAGTAGGGGCAGACCCCTCCACTTT. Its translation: CASSRGRPLHF.

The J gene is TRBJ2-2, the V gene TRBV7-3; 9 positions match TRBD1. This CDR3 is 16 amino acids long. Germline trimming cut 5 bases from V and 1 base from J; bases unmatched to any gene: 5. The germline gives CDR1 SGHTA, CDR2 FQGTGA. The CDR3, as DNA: TGTGCCAGCAGCAACCCGGGACAGGGGAACACCGGGGAGCTGTTTTTT. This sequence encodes CASSNPGQGNTGELFF.

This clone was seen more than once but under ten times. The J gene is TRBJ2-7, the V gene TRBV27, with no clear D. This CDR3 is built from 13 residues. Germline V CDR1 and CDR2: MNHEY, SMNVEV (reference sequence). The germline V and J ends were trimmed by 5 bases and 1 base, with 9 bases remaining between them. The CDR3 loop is CASSQTGSYEQYF. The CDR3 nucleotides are TGTGCCAGCAGTCAGACCGGGTCCTACGAGCAGTACTTC.

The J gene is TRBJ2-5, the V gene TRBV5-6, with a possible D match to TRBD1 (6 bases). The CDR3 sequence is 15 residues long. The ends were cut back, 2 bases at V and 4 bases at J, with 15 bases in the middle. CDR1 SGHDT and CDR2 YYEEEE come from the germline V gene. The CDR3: CASSFRVGAGETQYF. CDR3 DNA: TGTGCCAGCAGCTTCAGAGTGGGGGCGGGAGAGACCCAGTACTTC.

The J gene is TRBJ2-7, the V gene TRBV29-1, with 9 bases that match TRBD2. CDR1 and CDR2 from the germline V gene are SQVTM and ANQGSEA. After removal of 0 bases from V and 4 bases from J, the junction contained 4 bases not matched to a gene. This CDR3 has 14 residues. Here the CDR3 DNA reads TGCAGCGTTGAAGATGCTACTAGCGGGTACGAGCAGTACTTC. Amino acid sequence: CSVEDATSGYEQYF.

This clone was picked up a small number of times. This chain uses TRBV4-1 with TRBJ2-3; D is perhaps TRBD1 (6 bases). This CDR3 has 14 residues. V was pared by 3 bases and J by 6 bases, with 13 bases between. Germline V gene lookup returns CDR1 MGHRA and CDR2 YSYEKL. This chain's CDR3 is CASSHYREADTQYF. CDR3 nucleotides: TGCGCCAGCAGCCACTACAGGGAAGCGGATACGCAGTATTTT.

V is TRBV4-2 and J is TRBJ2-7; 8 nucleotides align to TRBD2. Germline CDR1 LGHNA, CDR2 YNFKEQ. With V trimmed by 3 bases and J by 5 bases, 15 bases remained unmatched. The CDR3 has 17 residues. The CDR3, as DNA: TGTGCCAGCAGCCAGCCTGACGGCGGGAGGAGCAAAAACGAGCAGTACTTC. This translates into CASSQPDGGRSKNEQYF.

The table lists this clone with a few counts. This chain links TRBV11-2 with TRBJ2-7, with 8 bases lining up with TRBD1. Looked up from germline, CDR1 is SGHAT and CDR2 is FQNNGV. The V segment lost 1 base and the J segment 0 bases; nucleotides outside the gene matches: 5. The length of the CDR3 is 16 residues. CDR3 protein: CASSLVPGQGSYEQYF. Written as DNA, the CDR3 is TGTGCCAGCAGCTTAGTCCCCGGACAGGGCTCCTACGAGCAGTACTTC.

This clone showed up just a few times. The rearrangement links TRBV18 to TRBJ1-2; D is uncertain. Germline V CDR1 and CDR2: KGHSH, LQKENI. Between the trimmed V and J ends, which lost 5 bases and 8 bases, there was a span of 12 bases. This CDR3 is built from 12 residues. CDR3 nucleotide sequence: TGTGCCAGCTCAGACATGCTTGGAGGCTACACCTTC. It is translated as CASSDMLGGYTF.

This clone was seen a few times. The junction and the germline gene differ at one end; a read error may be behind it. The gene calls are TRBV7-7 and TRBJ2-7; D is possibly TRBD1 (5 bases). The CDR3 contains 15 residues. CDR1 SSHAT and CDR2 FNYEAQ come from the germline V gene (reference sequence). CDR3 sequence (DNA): TGTGCTAGCAGCTTAGCCCTGGGGCAAGCCTCCGAGCAGTACTTC. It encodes CASSLALGQASEQYF.

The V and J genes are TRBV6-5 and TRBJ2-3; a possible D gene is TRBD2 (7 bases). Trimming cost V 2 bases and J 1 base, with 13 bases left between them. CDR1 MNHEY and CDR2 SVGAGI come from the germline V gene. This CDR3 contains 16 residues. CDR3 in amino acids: CASSYQWEGGTDTQYF. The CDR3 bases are TGTGCCAGCAGTTACCAGTGGGAGGGGGGCACAGATACGCAGTATTTT.

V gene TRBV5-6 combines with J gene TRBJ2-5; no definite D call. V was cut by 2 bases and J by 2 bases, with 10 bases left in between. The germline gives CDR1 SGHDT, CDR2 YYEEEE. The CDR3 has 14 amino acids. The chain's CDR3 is CASSLALRQETQYF. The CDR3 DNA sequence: TGTGCCAGCAGCTTAGCTCTTAGACAAGAGACCCAGTACTTC.

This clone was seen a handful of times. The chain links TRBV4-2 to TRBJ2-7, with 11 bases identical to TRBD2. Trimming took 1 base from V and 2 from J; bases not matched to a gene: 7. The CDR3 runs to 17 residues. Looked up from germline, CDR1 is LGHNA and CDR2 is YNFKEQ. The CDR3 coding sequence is TGTGCCAGCAGCCAAGGGGGAACTAGCGGGAGTCCCTACGAGCAGTACTTC. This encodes CASSQGGTSGSPYEQYF.

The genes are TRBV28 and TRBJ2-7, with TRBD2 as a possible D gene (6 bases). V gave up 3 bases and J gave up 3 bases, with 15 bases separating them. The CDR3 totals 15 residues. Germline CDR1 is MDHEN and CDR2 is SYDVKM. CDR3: CASSFGGGRSYEQYF. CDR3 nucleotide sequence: TGTGCCAGCAGTTTCGGGGGAGGCCGAAGCTACGAGCAGTACTTC.

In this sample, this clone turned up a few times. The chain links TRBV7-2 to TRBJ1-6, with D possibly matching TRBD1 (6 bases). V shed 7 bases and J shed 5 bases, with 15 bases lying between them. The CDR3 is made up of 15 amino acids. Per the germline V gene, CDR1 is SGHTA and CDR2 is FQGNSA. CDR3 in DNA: TGTGCCAGCACCGCCCGACAGGCGAATAATTCACCCCTCCACTTT. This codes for CASTARQANNSPLHF. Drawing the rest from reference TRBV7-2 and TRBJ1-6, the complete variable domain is GAGVSQSPSNKVTEKGKDVELRCDPISGHTALYWYRQSLGQGLEFLIYFQGNSAPDKSGLPSDRFSAERTGGSVSTLTIQRTQQEDSAVYLCASTARQANNSPLHFGNGTRLTVT.

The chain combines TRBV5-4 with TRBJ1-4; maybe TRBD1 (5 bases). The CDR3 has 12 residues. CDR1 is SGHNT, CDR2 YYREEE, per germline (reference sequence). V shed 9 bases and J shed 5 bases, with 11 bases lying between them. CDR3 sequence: CATSGENEKLFF. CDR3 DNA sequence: TGTGCCACCTCGGGGGAAAATGAAAAACTGTTTTTT.

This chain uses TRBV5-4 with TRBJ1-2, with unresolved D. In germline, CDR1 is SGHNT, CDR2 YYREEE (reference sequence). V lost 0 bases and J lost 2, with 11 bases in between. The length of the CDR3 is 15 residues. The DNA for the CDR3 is TGTGCCAGCAGCTTGGCCTATGGGCAAAACTATGGCTACACCTTC. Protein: CASSLAYGQNYGYTF.

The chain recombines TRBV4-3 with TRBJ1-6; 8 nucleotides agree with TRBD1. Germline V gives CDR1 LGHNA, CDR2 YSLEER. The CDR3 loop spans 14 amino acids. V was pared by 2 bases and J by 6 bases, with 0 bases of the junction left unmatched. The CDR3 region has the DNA TGCGCCAGCAGCCAAACAGGGGGTAATTCACCCCTCCACTTT. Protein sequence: CASSQTGGNSPLHF.

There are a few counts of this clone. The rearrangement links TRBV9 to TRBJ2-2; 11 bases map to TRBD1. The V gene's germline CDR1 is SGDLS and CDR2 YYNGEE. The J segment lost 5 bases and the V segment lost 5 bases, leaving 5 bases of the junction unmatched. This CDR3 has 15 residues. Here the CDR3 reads CASSEDRGRTGELFF. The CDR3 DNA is TGTGCCAGCAGTGAGGACAGGGGGCGAACCGGGGAGCTGTTTTTT.

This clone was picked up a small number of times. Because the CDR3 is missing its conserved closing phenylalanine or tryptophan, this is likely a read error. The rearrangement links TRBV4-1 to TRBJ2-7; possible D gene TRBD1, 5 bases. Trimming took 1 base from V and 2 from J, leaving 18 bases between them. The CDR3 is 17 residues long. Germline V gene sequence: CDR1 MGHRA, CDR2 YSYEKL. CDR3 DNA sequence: TGCGCCAGCAGCCAAGTAAGGGGCGGTAGAGGAGCCTACGAGCAGTACCTC. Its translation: CASSQVRGGRGAYEQYL.

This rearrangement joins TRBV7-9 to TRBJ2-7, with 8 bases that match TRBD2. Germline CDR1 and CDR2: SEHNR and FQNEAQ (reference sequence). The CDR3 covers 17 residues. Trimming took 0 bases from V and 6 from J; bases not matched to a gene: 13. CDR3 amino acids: CASSLALELAEHAEQYF. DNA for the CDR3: TGTGCCAGCAGCTTAGCGCTAGAACTAGCGGAACACGCCGAGCAGTACTTC.

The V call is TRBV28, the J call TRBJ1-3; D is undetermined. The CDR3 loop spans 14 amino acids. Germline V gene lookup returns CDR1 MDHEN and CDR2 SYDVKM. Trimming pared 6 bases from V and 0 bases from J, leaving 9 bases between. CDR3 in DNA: TGTGCCAGCAGAACCTTACACTCTGGAAACACCATATATTTT. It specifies CASRTLHSGNTIYF.

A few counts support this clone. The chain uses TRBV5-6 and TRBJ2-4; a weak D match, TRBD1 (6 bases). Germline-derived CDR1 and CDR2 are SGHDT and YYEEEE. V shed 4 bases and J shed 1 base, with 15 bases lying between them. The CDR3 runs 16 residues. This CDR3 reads CASSHFPGEAKNIQYF. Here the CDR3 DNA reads TGTGCCAGCAGCCACTTTCCAGGGGAGGCCAAAAACATTCAGTACTTC.

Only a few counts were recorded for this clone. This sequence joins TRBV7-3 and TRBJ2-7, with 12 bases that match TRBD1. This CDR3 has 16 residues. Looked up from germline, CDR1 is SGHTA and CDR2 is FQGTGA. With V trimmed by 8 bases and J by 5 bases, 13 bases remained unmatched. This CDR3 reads CASSFSGTGGKNEQYF. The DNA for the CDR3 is TGTGCCAGCTCATTTTCCGGGACAGGGGGCAAAAACGAGCAGTACTTC.

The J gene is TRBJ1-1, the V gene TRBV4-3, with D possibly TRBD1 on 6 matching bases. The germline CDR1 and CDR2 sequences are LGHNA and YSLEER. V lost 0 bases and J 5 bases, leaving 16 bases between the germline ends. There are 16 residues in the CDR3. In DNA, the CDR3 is TGCGCCAGCAGCCAAGATTCAACAGGGTGGTGGACTGAAGCTTTCTTT. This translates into CASSQDSTGWWTEAFF.

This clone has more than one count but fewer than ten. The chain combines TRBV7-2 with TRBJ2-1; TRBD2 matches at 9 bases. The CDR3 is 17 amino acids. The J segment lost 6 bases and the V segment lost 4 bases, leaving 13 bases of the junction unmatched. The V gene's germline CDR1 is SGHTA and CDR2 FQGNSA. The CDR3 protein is CASSSSLGRGGRNEQFF. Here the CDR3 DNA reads TGTGCCAGCAGCTCCAGCTTGGGGCGGGGGGGCCGCAATGAGCAGTTCTTC.

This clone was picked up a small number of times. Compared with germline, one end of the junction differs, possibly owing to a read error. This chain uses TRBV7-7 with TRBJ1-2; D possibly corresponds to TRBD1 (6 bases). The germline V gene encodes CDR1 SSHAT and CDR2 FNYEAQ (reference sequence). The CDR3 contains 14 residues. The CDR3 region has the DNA TGTGCTAGCAGCCCGCTCGAACAGGGATATGGCTACACCTTC. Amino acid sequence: CASSPLEQGYGYTF.

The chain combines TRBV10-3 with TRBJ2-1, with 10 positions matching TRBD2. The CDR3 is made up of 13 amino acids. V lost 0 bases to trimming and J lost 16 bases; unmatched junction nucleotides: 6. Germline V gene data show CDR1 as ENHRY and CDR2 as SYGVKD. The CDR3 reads CAISESGLAGEFF. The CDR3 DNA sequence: TGTGCCATCAGTGAGTCAGGGCTAGCGGGGGAATTCTTC.